The present TCR beta chain was sequenced within a study of blood T cell repertoires in COVID-19. Germline CDR1 is MNHEY and CDR2 is SVGAGI. The CDR3 is 14 residues long. The trim removed 7 bases at V and 5 bases at J, leaving 3 bases unmatched. This clone was counted between two and nine times. TCRdb's table, derived via immunoSEQ multiplex PCR, lists solely in-frame clones and lacks some. The profile covers roughly 150,000 clones, with approximately 80% appearing a single time and around 14% taken by the ten largest. The sequencing input was peripheral blood. The rearrangement links TRBV6-5 to TRBJ2-1, with TRBD2 matching 12 bases. This receptor was taken from an elderly woman with acute or convalescent COVID-19. The CDR3 DNA reads TGTGCCAGCATACGACTAGCGGGAGACAATGAGCAGTTCTTC. Residues: CASIRLAGDNEQFF.